One and the same sample provided the 7 T cell receptor beta chains below, sequenced in a study of technical replicates of blood from a handful of donors. Method: immunoSEQ multiplex PCR; TCRdb's copy keeps in-frame clones and lacks some. Among roughly 93,000 clones, around 95% were seen once, and the ten largest hold more than 0.2%. The sample comprised T cells isolated from PBMCs. All receptors come from a human donor in good health.

This rearrangement joins TRBV5-1 to TRBJ2-7; tentative D call: TRBD2 (6 bases). This CDR3 comprises 15 residues. Germline CDR1 SGHRS, CDR2 YFSETQ. Deletions cut 5 bases from V and 2 bases from J, with 17 bases between. The CDR3 sequence: CASRPRGLYAYEQYF. Written as DNA, the CDR3 is TGCGCCAGCAGGCCTCGGGGACTTTACGCCTACGAGCAGTACTTC.

The chain joins TRBV11-2 to TRBJ1-5; maybe TRBD1 (6 bases). V was cut by 5 bases and J by 3 bases, with 8 bases left in between. Germline CDR1 is SGHAT and CDR2 is FQNNGV. The CDR3 runs to 13 residues. CDR3 bases: TGTGCCAGCAGCCGGGGGGCCAATCAGCCCCAGCATTTT. This encodes CASSRGANQPQHF.

A single count supports this clone. The chain uses TRBV19 and TRBJ2-7; 7 nucleotides match TRBD2. This CDR3 is built from 15 residues. Germline V gene sequence: CDR1 LNHDA, CDR2 SQIVND (reference sequence). The trim removed 8 bases at V and 2 bases at J, leaving 12 bases unmatched. CDR3 in amino acids: CASATSAGFTYEQYF. The CDR3 DNA sequence: TGTGCCAGTGCTACTTCAGCGGGATTTACCTACGAGCAGTACTTC. Complete variable domain (other parts from reference TRBV19 and TRBJ2-7): DGGITQSPKYLFRKEGQNVTLSCEQNLNHDAMYWYRQDPGQGLRLIYYSQIVNDFQKGDIAEGYSVSREKKESFPLTVTSAQKNPTAFYLCASATSAGFTYEQYFGPGTRLTVT.

This chain joins TRBV9 and TRBJ2-2; D not resolved. The germline V gene has CDR1 SGDLS and CDR2 YYNGEE. This CDR3 is 13 amino acids long. V shed 7 bases and J shed 3 bases, with 10 bases lying between them. The CDR3 here is CASAIRDTGELFF. Written as DNA, the CDR3 is TGTGCCAGCGCTATCCGTGACACCGGGGAGCTGTTTTTT.

The chain combines TRBV6-6 with TRBJ2-2, with no clear D. Trimming cost V 0 bases and J 7 bases, with 6 bases left between them. The germline V gene has CDR1 MNHNY and CDR2 SVGAGI (reference sequence). The CDR3 has 13 amino acids. The CDR3 protein is CASSYSYGGELFF. For the CDR3, the DNA is TGTGCCAGCAGTTACTCCTACGGCGGGGAGCTGTTTTTT.

The chain recombines TRBV11-2 with TRBJ2-3, with TRBD1 as a possible D gene (5 bases). V gave up 2 bases and J gave up 4 bases, with 10 bases separating them. The CDR3 sequence is 14 residues long. Per germline, CDR1 SGHAT and CDR2 FQNNGV. CDR3 DNA sequence: TGTGCCAGCAGCTTAAAGGGGTTCTCAGATACGCAGTATTTT. This codes for CASSLKGFSDTQYF.

The J gene is TRBJ1-1, the V gene TRBV6-5; no firm D call. The V gene's germline CDR1 is MNHEY and CDR2 SVGAGI. Trimming pared 1 base from V and 11 bases from J, leaving 14 bases between. There are 13 residues in the CDR3. In nucleotides, the CDR3 is TGTGCCAGCAGTTACTTCCAAGGAGGCGACGCTTTCTTT. Its protein product is CASSYFQGGDAFF.